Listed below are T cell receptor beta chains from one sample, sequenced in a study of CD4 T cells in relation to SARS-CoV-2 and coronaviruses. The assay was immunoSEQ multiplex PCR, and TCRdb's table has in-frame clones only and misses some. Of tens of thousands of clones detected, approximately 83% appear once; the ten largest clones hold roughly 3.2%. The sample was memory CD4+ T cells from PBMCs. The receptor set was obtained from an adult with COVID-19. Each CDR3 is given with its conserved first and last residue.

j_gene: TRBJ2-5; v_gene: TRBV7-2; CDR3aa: CASSPRKSSVEETQYF
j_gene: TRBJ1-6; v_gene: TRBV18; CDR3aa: CASSLRTGSENSPLHF
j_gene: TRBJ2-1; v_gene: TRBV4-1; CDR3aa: CASRDFRGHNEQFF
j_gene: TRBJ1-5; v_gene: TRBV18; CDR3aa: CASSPPGGQPQHF
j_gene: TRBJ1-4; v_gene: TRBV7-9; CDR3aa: CASSPGTDSNEKLFF
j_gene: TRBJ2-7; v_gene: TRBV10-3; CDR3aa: CAISQSRGRGVGNEQYF
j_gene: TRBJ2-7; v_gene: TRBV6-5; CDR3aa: CASSLGDSSYEQYF
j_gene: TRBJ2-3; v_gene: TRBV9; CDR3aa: CASSVVTSGIDTQYF
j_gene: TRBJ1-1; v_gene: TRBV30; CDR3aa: CAWAPGIGHEAFF
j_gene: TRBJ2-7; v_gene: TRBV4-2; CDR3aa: CASSYTGKVTYEQYF
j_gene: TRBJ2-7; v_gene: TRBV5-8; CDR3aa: CASGLGEQYF
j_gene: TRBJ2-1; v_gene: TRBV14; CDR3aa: CASSQAGTSSPAGQFF